This TCR beta chain was found in a study of molecular identifiers for immune sequencing clone quantification. Overall study: Across replicate runs, RNA obtained from around 20,000 or 100,000 naive CD8 cells was divided into five, with four undergoing sequencing. General study results and limits: Identical barcode-sharing TCR molecules could lead to underestimated sizes for highly expanded clones. Naive cells had under 1% of molecules in clones above 20 RNA copies, effectors over 99%.

V lost 0 bases to trimming and J lost 6 bases, with 17 bases between them. Germline V gene data show CDR1 as LNHNV and CDR2 as YYDKDF (reference sequence). CDR3 size: 17 residues. TCRdb independently ran MiXCR on the PCR reads; one entry per CDR3 protein. The repertoire holds approximately 40,000 distinct CDR3 sequences, with under 20% as singletons. This clonotype was counted at least ten times. The antigen is undetermined. For naive CD8 T cells, sorting used the CD8+CD4-CCR7+CD45RA+ phenotype. The sequencing sample was made of naive CD8+ T cells from blood, with Jurkat cell RNA spiked in. The subset denotes: FACS-sorted CD8+CD4-CCR7+CD45RA+ naive T cells. The rearrangement uses TRBV15 and TRBJ2-2; D perhaps matches TRBD1 (5 bases). The receptor's source is a human donor in good health. Some libraries in this study had Jurkat cell RNA spiked in. The CDR3 spells CATSRDLGAGWAGELFF. Written as DNA, the CDR3 is TGTGCCACCAGCAGAGATTTAGGAGCAGGGTGGGCCGGGGAGCTGTTTTTT. The full variable domain, rest sourced from reference TRBV15 and TRBJ2-2, is DAMVIQNPRYQVTQFGKPVTLSCSQTLNHNVMYWYQQKSSQAPKLLFHYYDKDFNNEADTPDNFQSRRPNTSFCFLDIRSPGLGDTAMYLCATSRDLGAGWAGELFFGEGSRLTVL.